The rows below give T cell receptor beta chains drawn from one sample of a study of shared clonotypes between healthy human individuals. The assay was immunoSEQ multiplex PCR, and TCRdb's table has in-frame clones only and misses some. The table has some 2.1 million clones, roughly 94% seen once. Specimen: naive CD4+ T cells sorted from blood. The origin of the receptors is a man between 18 and 29 years old in good health. Both conserved end residues are part of each CDR3. D genes are given only for firm matches. The listing skips clone size in some rows; elsewhere it reads once, few, many or a size class.

D gene: NA
J gene: TRBJ2-5
V gene: TRBV5-6
clone size: NA
CDR3 DNA: TGTGCCAGCAGCTTAGGAGCGGTCCAAGAGACCCAGTACTTC
CDR3 protein: CASSLGAVQETQYF

D gene: NA
J gene: TRBJ2-7
V gene: TRBV11-3
clone size: NA
CDR3 DNA: TGTGCCAGCAGCTTAGAGTACGGGTTTCCCTACGAGCAGTACTTC
CDR3 protein: CASSLEYGFPYEQYF

D gene: NA
J gene: TRBJ1-1
V gene: TRBV10-3
clone size: NA
CDR3 DNA: TGTGCCATCACCGACGGCATGAACACTGAAGCTTTCTTT
CDR3 protein: CAITDGMNTEAFF

D gene: NA
J gene: TRBJ1-2
V gene: TRBV6-5
clone size: NA
CDR3 DNA: TGTGCCAGCACCCCGGGGTATGGCTACACCTTC
CDR3 protein: CASTPGYGYTF

D gene: TRBD2
J gene: TRBJ2-7
V gene: TRBV4-1
clone size: NA
CDR3 DNA: TGCGCCAGCACTCTTTCCGGGACTAGCGGGAGTTACGAGCAGTACTTC
CDR3 protein: CASTLSGTSGSYEQYF

D gene: NA
J gene: TRBJ1-6
V gene: TRBV5-1
clone size: NA
CDR3 DNA: TGCGCCAGCAGCTCATCCGGGCCTCTGGGATCACCCCTCCACTTT
CDR3 protein: CASSSSGPLGSPLHF

D gene: NA
J gene: TRBJ2-5
V gene: TRBV7-9
clone size: NA
CDR3 DNA: TGTGCCAGCAGCTTACGTCTGGACGGGGAGACCCAGTACTTC
CDR3 protein: CASSLRLDGETQYF

D gene: NA
J gene: TRBJ1-5
V gene: TRBV5-6
clone size: once
CDR3 DNA: TGTGCCAGCAGTCCAGGGACCGATCAGCCCCAGCATTTT
CDR3 protein: CASSPGTDQPQHF

D gene: TRBD2
J gene: TRBJ2-1
V gene: TRBV4-1
clone size: NA
CDR3 DNA: TGCGCCAGCAGCCAAGATCTATTTAGGGAGCGGGAGTCGGAGTTCTTC
CDR3 protein: CASSQDLFRERESEFF

D gene: NA
J gene: TRBJ1-4
V gene: TRBV6-5
clone size: NA
CDR3 DNA: TGTGCCAGCAGTCTCAGGCAAGGGGGTGAAAAACTGTTTTTT
CDR3 protein: CASSLRQGGEKLFF

D gene: NA
J gene: TRBJ2-1
V gene: TRBV6-1
clone size: NA
CDR3 DNA: TGTGCCAGCAGTGAATTGGGTGAGCAGTTCTTC
CDR3 protein: CASSELGEQFF

D gene: NA
J gene: TRBJ2-1
V gene: TRBV7-7
clone size: NA
CDR3 DNA: TGTGCTAGCAGCCCGGGCCTTCGGAATGAGCAGTTCTTC
CDR3 protein: CASSPGLRNEQFF

D gene: NA
J gene: TRBJ1-4
V gene: TRBV6-1
clone size: once
CDR3 DNA: TGTGCCAGCAGTGAAACAGGGATGACTGAAAAACTGTTTTTT
CDR3 protein: CASSETGMTEKLFF

D gene: TRBD2
J gene: TRBJ2-3
V gene: TRBV5-1
clone size: NA
CDR3 DNA: TGCGCCAGCAGCTTACGAACCGGGACTAGCGGGAGAGTTAGCACAGATACGCAGTATTTT
CDR3 protein: CASSLRTGTSGRVSTDTQYF

D gene: NA
J gene: TRBJ1-2
V gene: TRBV4-1
clone size: NA
CDR3 DNA: TGCGCCAGCAGCCAAGAATCCGGCGGAGGGGGCTACACCTTC
CDR3 protein: CASSQESGGGGYTF

D gene: NA
J gene: TRBJ1-3
V gene: TRBV19
clone size: NA
CDR3 DNA: TGTGCCAGTAAGGACCATCGGAGCTCTGGAAACACCATATATTTT
CDR3 protein: CASKDHRSSGNTIYF

D gene: TRBD2
J gene: TRBJ2-5
V gene: TRBV5-1
clone size: NA
CDR3 DNA: TGCGCCAGCAGCCCGCAACCTAGCGGGGGCGGGGAGACCCAGTACTTC
CDR3 protein: CASSPQPSGGGETQYF

D gene: TRBD1
J gene: TRBJ2-7
V gene: TRBV5-1
clone size: NA
CDR3 DNA: TGCGCCAGTAGGACAGGGGATCGCTACGAGCAGTACTTC
CDR3 protein: CASRTGDRYEQYF

D gene: TRBD1
J gene: TRBJ1-2
V gene: TRBV10-2
clone size: NA
CDR3 DNA: TGCGCCAGCAGTGAGTCGACTCTTACAGGGGGCAACTATGGCTACACCTTC
CDR3 protein: CASSESTLTGGNYGYTF

D gene: NA
J gene: TRBJ1-1
V gene: TRBV27
clone size: NA
CDR3 DNA: TGTGCCAGCAGTTTAGAGGGAAGGGGCACTGAAGCTTTCTTT
CDR3 protein: CASSLEGRGTEAFF

D gene: NA
J gene: TRBJ2-7
V gene: TRBV4-1
clone size: NA
CDR3 DNA: TGCGCCAGCAGCCAAGAATCGGCGTATAGACAACTCCTCTCCTACGAGCAGTACTTC
CDR3 protein: CASSQESAYRQLLSYEQYF

D gene: NA
J gene: TRBJ1-1
V gene: TRBV6-6
clone size: NA
CDR3 DNA: TGTGCCAGCAGTTACCGCTCGCCTGAAGCTTTCTTT
CDR3 protein: CASSYRSPEAFF

D gene: TRBD1
J gene: TRBJ2-2
V gene: TRBV10-3
clone size: NA
CDR3 DNA: TGTGCCATCAGGAAGGACAGGGGGCAAACCGGGGAGCTGTTTTTT
CDR3 protein: CAIRKDRGQTGELFF

D gene: TRBD1
J gene: TRBJ1-1
V gene: TRBV5-1
clone size: NA
CDR3 DNA: TGCGCCAGCAGCTTTTCGACAGGGGTCACTGAAGCTTTCTTT
CDR3 protein: CASSFSTGVTEAFF

D gene: TRBD2
J gene: TRBJ2-7
V gene: TRBV6-1
clone size: NA
CDR3 DNA: TGTGCCAGCAGTGTGGGGCCTAGCGGGAGGGCCGACGAGCAGTACTTC
CDR3 protein: CASSVGPSGRADEQYF

D gene: NA
J gene: TRBJ2-7
V gene: TRBV18
clone size: NA
CDR3 DNA: TGTGCCAGCTCACGGGCAAGCACCTACGAGCAGTACTTC
CDR3 protein: CASSRASTYEQYF

D gene: NA
J gene: TRBJ2-5
V gene: TRBV5-6
clone size: NA
CDR3 DNA: TGTGCCAGCAGTTCGGAAGTAAGGGACAAGACCCAAGAGACCCAGTACTTC
CDR3 protein: CASSSEVRDKTQETQYF

D gene: TRBD2
J gene: TRBJ2-1
V gene: TRBV18
clone size: NA
CDR3 DNA: TGTGCCAGCTCACCCCCGGGACTAGCGGGCTTAGAGCAGTTCTTC
CDR3 protein: CASSPPGLAGLEQFF

D gene: NA
J gene: TRBJ1-5
V gene: TRBV7-8
clone size: NA
CDR3 DNA: TGTGCCAGCAGCTTAGCTGAGAATCAGCCCCAGCATTTT
CDR3 protein: CASSLAENQPQHF

D gene: NA
J gene: TRBJ2-3
V gene: TRBV6-5
clone size: NA
CDR3 DNA: TGTGCCAGCAGTTACTCGGAGCTGGATACGCAGTATTTT
CDR3 protein: CASSYSELDTQYF

D gene: TRBD1
J gene: TRBJ2-3
V gene: TRBV7-2
clone size: NA
CDR3 DNA: TGTGCCAGCAGTCCTACAGGGGCCCGCACAGATACGCAGTATTTT
CDR3 protein: CASSPTGARTDTQYF